This paragraph covers one TCR beta chain sequence. This entry comes from a study of blood T cell repertoires in COVID-19. At the level of the study: T cells, B-cell-depleted T cells, or PBMCs supplied cDNA or gDNA.

This CDR3 has 17 residues. V lost 7 bases and J lost 4; bases outside the gene matches: 11. The V gene's germline CDR1 is LNHDA and CDR2 SQIVND (reference sequence). Seattle patients were enrolled while actively infected and followed longitudinally. Method: immunoSEQ multiplex PCR; TCRdb's copy keeps in-frame clones and lacks some. The sample has roughly 120,000 clones; about 85% are singletons. The chain couples TRBV19 to TRBJ2-3; 13 bases agree with TRBD2. The specimen was peripheral blood. This clonotype was obtained from a woman of 80 years or more with COVID-19, enrolled during active disease. CDR3 region: CASTSRTSGSVADTQYF. The CDR3 DNA reads as TGTGCCAGTACCTCTAGGACTAGCGGGAGTGTTGCAGATACGCAGTATTTT.